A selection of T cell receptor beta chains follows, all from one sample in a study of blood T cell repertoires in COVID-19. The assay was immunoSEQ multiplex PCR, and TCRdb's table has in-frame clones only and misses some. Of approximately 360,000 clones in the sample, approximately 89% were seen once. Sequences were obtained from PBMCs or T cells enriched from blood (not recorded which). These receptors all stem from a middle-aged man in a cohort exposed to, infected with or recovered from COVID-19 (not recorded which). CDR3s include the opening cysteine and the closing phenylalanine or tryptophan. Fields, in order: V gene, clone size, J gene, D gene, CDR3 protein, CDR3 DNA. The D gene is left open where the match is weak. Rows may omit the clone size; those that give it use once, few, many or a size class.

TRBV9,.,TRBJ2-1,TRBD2,CASSVVGRADVNEQFF,TGTGCCAGCAGCGTAGTCGGGAGGGCCGATGTCAATGAGCAGTTCTTC
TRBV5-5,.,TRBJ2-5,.,CASSLARGGGGETQYF,TGTGCCAGCAGCTTGGCGAGGGGGGGAGGCGGAGAGACCCAGTACTTC
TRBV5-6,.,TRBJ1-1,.,CASSLAVGHTEAFF,TGTGCCAGCAGCTTGGCCGTGGGGCACACTGAAGCTTTCTTT
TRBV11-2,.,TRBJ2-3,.,CASSSRQHGTDTQYF,TGTGCCAGCAGCTCACGCCAACATGGCACAGATACGCAGTATTTT
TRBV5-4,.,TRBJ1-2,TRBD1,CASSLRQGRGYTF,TGTGCCAGCAGCTTGCGACAGGGCAGAGGCTACACCTTC
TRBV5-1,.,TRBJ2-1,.,CASSLFPGAYNEQFF,TGCGCCAGCAGCTTGTTTCCGGGAGCCTACAATGAGCAGTTCTTC
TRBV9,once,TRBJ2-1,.,CASSPRQGVNEQFF,TGTGCCAGCAGCCCCCGGCAGGGTGTAAATGAGCAGTTCTTC
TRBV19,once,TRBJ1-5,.,CASMPAGLYSNQPQHF,TGTGCCAGTATGCCCGCGGGACTTTATAGCAATCAGCCCCAGCATTTT
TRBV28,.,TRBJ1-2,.,CASSSPNYGYTF,TGTGCCAGCAGTTCCCCGAACTATGGCTACACCTTC
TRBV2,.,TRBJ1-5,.,CASTRTDSNQPQHF,TGTGCCAGCACTAGGACAGATAGCAATCAGCCCCAGCATTTT
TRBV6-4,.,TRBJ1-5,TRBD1,CASSEEGGQGYPQHF,TGTGCCAGCAGTGAAGAAGGGGGACAGGGGTATCCCCAGCATTTT
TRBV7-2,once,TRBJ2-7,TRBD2,CASSSASGRPSYEQYF,TGTGCCAGCAGCTCTGCTAGCGGGAGACCCTCCTACGAGCAGTACTTC
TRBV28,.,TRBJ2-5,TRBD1,CASSITGGRQETQYF,TGTGCCAGCAGTATTACAGGGGGCCGCCAAGAGACCCAGTACTTC
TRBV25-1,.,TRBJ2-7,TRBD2,CASTRGSSGGEQYF,TGTGCCAGCACCCGAGGGTCTAGCGGGGGCGAGCAGTACTTC
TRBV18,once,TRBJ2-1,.,CASSPAERSSYNEQFF,TGTGCCAGCTCACCAGCAGAACGGAGCTCCTACAATGAGCAGTTCTTC
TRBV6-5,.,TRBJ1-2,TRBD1,CASRPGQDYGYTF,TGTGCCAGCAGGCCGGGACAGGACTATGGCTACACCTTC
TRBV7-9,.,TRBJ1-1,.,CATPGAPGDTEAFF,TGTGCCACCCCAGGAGCCCCAGGGGACACTGAAGCTTTCTTT
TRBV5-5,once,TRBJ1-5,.,CASSLGRDNQPQHF,TGTGCCAGCAGCTTGGGCAGGGACAATCAGCCCCAGCATTTT
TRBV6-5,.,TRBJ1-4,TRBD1,CASSIRQGIEEKLFF,TGTGCCAGCAGTATCCGACAGGGGATAGAAGAAAAACTGTTTTTT
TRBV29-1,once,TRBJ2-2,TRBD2,CSVEVTSGINTGELFF,TGCAGCGTTGAAGTGACTAGCGGGATTAACACCGGGGAGCTGTTTTTT
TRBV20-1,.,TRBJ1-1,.,CSASPGFMNTEAFF,TGCAGTGCTAGTCCGGGTTTCATGAACACTGAAGCTTTCTTT
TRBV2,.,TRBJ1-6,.,CASRDEGNSPLHF,TGTGCCAGCAGAGACGAGGGAAATTCACCCCTCCACTTT
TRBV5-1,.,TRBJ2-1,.,CASSLGLNEQFF,TGCGCCAGCAGCTTGGGACTGAATGAGCAGTTCTTC
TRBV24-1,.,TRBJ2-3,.,CATSDEADTQYF,TGTGCCACCAGTGACGAGGCAGATACGCAGTATTTT
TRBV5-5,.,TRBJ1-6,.,CASSLVENSPLHF,TGTGCCAGCAGCTTGGTAGAGAATTCACCCCTCCACTTT
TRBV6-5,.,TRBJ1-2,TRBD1,CASSRRQGTNYGYTF,TGTGCCAGCAGCAGGAGACAGGGCACTAACTATGGCTACACCTTC
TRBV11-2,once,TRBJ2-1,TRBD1,CASSLGQAPRNEQFF,TGTGCCAGCAGCCTCGGACAGGCTCCTAGAAATGAGCAGTTCTTC
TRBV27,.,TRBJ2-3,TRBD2,CASSLLSDWRESPGDTQYF,TGTGCCAGCAGTTTACTCTCCGACTGGCGGGAGAGTCCAGGAGATACGCAGTATTTT
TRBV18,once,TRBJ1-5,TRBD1,CASSPRGQGQPQHF,TGTGCCAGCTCACCACGGGGACAGGGGCAGCCCCAGCATTTT
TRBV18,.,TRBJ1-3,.,CASSQKPTGGYSGNTIYF,TGTGCCAGCTCTCAGAAACCGACAGGCGGATACTCTGGAAACACCATATATTTT
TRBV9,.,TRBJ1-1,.,CASSVTGGGRTEAFF,TGTGCCAGCAGCGTAACCGGGGGAGGAAGGACTGAAGCTTTCTTT
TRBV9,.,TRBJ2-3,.,CASSVALHAEAQYF,TGTGCCAGCAGCGTAGCCCTCCACGCCGAGGCGCAGTATTTT
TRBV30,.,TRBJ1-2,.,CAWSGGDGSNYGYTF,TGTGCCTGGAGTGGGGGGGACGGCTCTAACTATGGCTACACCTTC
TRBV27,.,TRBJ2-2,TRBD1,CASSLATGTGPTGELFF,TGTGCCAGCAGTTTAGCCACCGGGACAGGGCCCACCGGGGAGCTGTTTTTT
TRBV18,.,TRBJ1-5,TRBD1,CASSRQGMGSNQPQHF,TGTGCCAGCTCACGACAGGGAATGGGTAGCAATCAGCCCCAGCATTTT